Below, 30 T cell receptor beta chains from the same sample are listed, as sequenced in a study of a mutant IDH1 vaccine in newly diagnosed glioma. Noted time point: baseline, week 1 (first vaccination visit). The treatment here: pre-vaccination baseline after standard-of-care therapy. TCRdb keeps only in-frame clones here, not all; method: immunoSEQ multiplex PCR. The sample contains 15,000 to 20,000 clones, around four fifths of which appear only once. The sample here was PBMCs, taken from a glioma patient treated with radiotherapy, temozolomide or both. The receptors come from a man aged 40-49 years with glioma.

The rearrangement joins TRBV5-1 to TRBJ1-5; D may be TRBD1 (5 bases). From germline, CDR1 is SGHRS and CDR2 YFSETQ. V lost 0 bases and J 0 bases, leaving 10 bases between the germline ends. CDR3 size: 16 residues. CDR3 DNA sequence: TGCGCCAGCAGCTTGGGACTGAGGGGTAGCAATCAGCCCCAGCATTTT. This translates into CASSLGLRGSNQPQHF.

The chain links TRBV11-2 to TRBJ2-7; a possible D gene is TRBD2 (5 bases). CDR1 and CDR2 from the germline V gene are SGHAT and FQNNGV. V lost 4 bases and J 7 bases, leaving 11 bases between the germline ends. The CDR3 covers 12 residues. The CDR3 DNA is TGTGCCAGCAGCTCCAGAGGGCCTGAGCAGTACGTC. Its translation: CASSSRGPEQYV.

The gene calls are TRBV2 and TRBJ1-4; TRBD1 agrees at 9 bases. The CDR3 extends over 13 amino acids. Germline lookup yields CDR1 SNHLY and CDR2 FYNNEI. With 8 bases clipped from V and 6 bases from J, the junction kept 4 bases outside the gene matches. The CDR3 loop reads CASDRDRDEKLFF. The CDR3 nucleotides read TGTGCCAGCGACCGGGACAGGGATGAAAAACTGTTTTTT.

V and J are TRBV13 and TRBJ2-7; D perhaps matches TRBD1 (7 bases). CDR3 length: 15 residues. V was trimmed by 2 bases and J by 0 bases, leaving 11 bases between them. Germline CDR1 is PRHDT and CDR2 is FYEKMQ (reference sequence). The CDR3, as DNA: TGTGCCAGCAGCTTACAGGGGGACTTCTCCTACGAGCAGTACTTC. Protein sequence: CASSLQGDFSYEQYF.

V is TRBV6-6 and J is TRBJ2-1, with D perhaps given as TRBD1 or TRBD2 (6 bases each). With 4 bases removed from V and 3 bases from J, the gap between germline ends came to 10 bases. Germline loops: CDR1 MNHNY, CDR2 SVGAGI (reference sequence). The CDR3 runs to 14 residues. Here the CDR3 DNA reads TGTGCCAGCAGTTGGGAGGACAGCTACAATGAGCAGTTCTTC. Protein product: CASSWEDSYNEQFF.

This clone was detected a few times. V usage is TRBV6-5 and J usage is TRBJ1-4, with D perhaps matching TRBD1 (6 bases). The V and J ends lost 0 bases and 4 bases respectively, with 9 bases between them. The CDR3 is 15 amino acids. The germline CDR1 and CDR2 sequences are MNHEY and SVGAGI. CDR3 sequence reads: CASSYSHRVNEKLFF. The CDR3 coding sequence is TGTGCCAGCAGTTACTCGCACAGGGTTAATGAAAAACTGTTTTTT.

The chain employs TRBV7-8 and TRBJ2-7; no clear D. CDR3 length equals 14 residues. The germline gives CDR1 SGHVS, CDR2 FQNEAQ. The germline V and J ends were trimmed by 3 bases and 0 bases, with 9 bases remaining between them. CDR3: CASSFGRRSYEQYF. In DNA form, the CDR3 reads TGTGCCAGCAGCTTCGGAAGGCGCTCCTACGAGCAGTACTTC. The full variable domain, with the rest looked up from reference TRBV7-8 and TRBJ2-7, is GAGVSQSPRYKVAKRGQDVALRCDPISGHVSLFWYQQALGQGPEFLTYFQNEAQLDKSGLPSDRFFAERPEGSVSTLKIQRTQQEDSAVYLCASSFGRRSYEQYFGPGTRLTVT.

This clone appeared a single time. The chain joins TRBV11-3 to TRBJ2-1, with D possibly being TRBD2 (6 bases). V was trimmed by 8 bases and J by 3 bases, leaving 11 bases between them. From germline, CDR1 is SGHNT and CDR2 YENEEA. The CDR3 has 13 amino acids. The CDR3 DNA follows: TGTGCCAGCCACGGAGGGAGCTACAATGAGCAGTTCTTC. This gives the protein CASHGGSYNEQFF.

The chain employs TRBV12-2 and TRBJ2-3. TRBV12-2 is reported as a pseudogene. The CDR3 runs 21 residues. CDR3 protein: CASRLGDGVGESEEYTDTQYF. CDR3 DNA sequence: TGTGCAAGTCGCTTAGGAGACGGAGTGGGGGAGTCCGAAGAATACACAGATACGCAGTATTTT.

J is TRBJ2-2 and V is TRBV6-5; perhaps TRBD2 as D (6 bases). CDR1 MNHEY and CDR2 SVGAGI come from the germline V gene. With 10 bases removed from V and 7 bases from J, the gap between germline ends came to 19 bases. This CDR3 has 14 amino acids. CDR3 residues: CATHQGGTGGELFF. The DNA of the CDR3 is TGTGCCACCCATCAAGGCGGGACTGGCGGGGAGCTGTTTTTT.

The V call is TRBV21-1, the J call TRBJ2-7. TRBV21-1 is given as a pseudogene. The CDR3 extends over 15 amino acids. The CDR3 loop is CASTPLGRMNYEQYV. The CDR3 coding sequence is TGTGCCAGCACTCCCTTGGGACGGATGAACTACGAGCAGTACGTC.

The chain employs TRBV10-3 and TRBJ2-7, with D possibly being TRBD1 or TRBD2 (5 bases each). CDR1 and CDR2 (germline): ENHRY, SYGVKD. CDR3 length: 15 residues. Trimming took 3 bases from V and 1 from J, leaving 13 bases between them. Here the CDR3 reads CAISDTGTASYEQYF. CDR3 in DNA: TGTGCCATCAGTGATACCGGGACGGCTTCCTACGAGCAGTACTTC.

This rearrangement joins TRBV11-2 to TRBJ2-1, with 7 bases identical to TRBD2. The germline V gene has CDR1 SGHAT and CDR2 FQNNGV. The length of the CDR3 is 16 residues. J gave up 9 bases and V 0 bases, and 11 bases lay outside the gene matches. CDR3 region: CASSLEGGSVPTEQFF. DNA of the CDR3: TGTGCCAGCAGCTTAGAAGGCGGGAGCGTGCCCACTGAGCAGTTCTTC.

This clone showed up just once. The chain combines TRBV18 with TRBJ2-5; D could derive from TRBD1 or TRBD2 (5 bases each). V lost 3 bases, J lost 5 bases, and 19 bases lay in between. Per germline, CDR1 KGHSH and CDR2 LQKENI. The CDR3 has 16 amino acids. Here the CDR3 DNA reads TGTGCCAGCTCACCCCCGGGACGTAGGATGGGGGAGACCCAGTACTTC. It yields the protein CASSPPGRRMGETQYF.

The chain recombines TRBV11-1 with TRBJ2-1, with 10 bases that match TRBD2. Germline CDR1 and CDR2: SGHAT and FQDESV (reference sequence). The V gene end was trimmed by 5 bases and the J gene end by 5 bases; junction bases not matched to a gene: 6. The CDR3 totals 15 residues. The CDR3 spells CASSPGLARDNEQFF. The CDR3 DNA sequence: TGTGCCAGCAGCCCGGGACTAGCGCGCGACAATGAGCAGTTCTTC.

The count of this clone is one. The J gene is TRBJ2-1, the V gene TRBV5-1; D is ambiguous. The CDR3 is made up of 14 amino acids. V was pared by 0 bases and J by 4 bases, with 8 bases between. Germline assignment: CDR1 SGHRS and CDR2 YFSETQ. The CDR3 sequence: CASSLGGVYNEQFF. CDR3 nucleotides: TGCGCCAGCAGCTTGGGAGGTGTATACAATGAGCAGTTCTTC.

The chain recombines TRBV11-2 with TRBJ1-1, with no clear D. This CDR3 contains 18 residues. Per the germline V gene, CDR1 is SGHAT and CDR2 is FQNNGV. V was shortened by 6 bases and J by 3 bases, with 26 bases between the two germline ends. The CDR3 is CASSSRRAGFVKYTEAFF. CDR3 DNA sequence: TGTGCCAGCAGTTCGCGGCGGGCGGGGTTCGTTAAGTACACTGAAGCTTTCTTT.

There are a few counts of this clone. The chain uses TRBV5-1 and TRBJ2-7; D perhaps matches TRBD2 (6 bases). The CDR3 is 15 residues long. Germline CDR1 is SGHRS and CDR2 is YFSETQ. The V gene lost 0 bases and the J gene lost 6 bases, with 16 bases spanning the gap. CDR3 nucleotides: TGCGCCAGCAGCTTGGGGCAGGGAGGAGGGAGCGAGCAGTACTTC. It encodes CASSLGQGGGSEQYF.

The rearrangement joins TRBV11-2 to TRBJ2-1, with a tentative D call TRBD2 (5 bases). Germline V gives CDR1 SGHAT, CDR2 FQNNGV. Trimming took 4 bases from V and 6 from J, leaving 13 bases between them. This CDR3 has 14 amino acids. In nucleotides, the CDR3 is TGTGCCAGCAGCTACGCTAGCCCTTCCAATGAGCAGTTCTTC. Translated, it gives CASSYASPSNEQFF.

V gene TRBV6-5 combines with J gene TRBJ1-2; 7 bases match TRBD1. The CDR3 length is 13 residues. Germline CDR1 MNHEY, CDR2 SVGAGI. V dropped 7 bases and J dropped 8; count of bases not matched to a gene: 10. The CDR3 loop is CASTSDRASGYTF. CDR3 DNA sequence: TGTGCCAGCACCTCAGACAGGGCGTCGGGCTACACCTTC.

There are a few counts of this clone. The sample holds other DNA sequences that translate to the same CDR3. V is TRBV6-5 and J is TRBJ1-2, with a possible D match to TRBD1 (5 bases). Germline V gene data show CDR1 as MNHEY and CDR2 as SVGAGI. The CDR3 extends over 11 amino acids. V gave up 6 bases and J gave up 8 bases, with 10 bases separating them. The CDR3 nucleotides read TGTGCCAGCAGCCAGGGAGGGGGCTACACCTTC. Translation: CASSQGGGYTF.

This chain uses TRBV6-5 with TRBJ2-5; D ambiguous. Germline V gene sequence: CDR1 MNHEY, CDR2 SVGAGI. Trimming took off 7 bases at V and 2 bases at J, with 11 bases between the two ends. This CDR3 has 13 amino acids. This chain's CDR3 is CASKEWRQETQYF. CDR3 nucleotides: TGTGCCAGCAAGGAGTGGCGGCAAGAGACCCAGTACTTC.

The chain couples TRBV14 to TRBJ2-2; 8 bases map to TRBD1. Trimming removed 5 bases from V and 1 base from J; junction bases left unmatched: 3. Germline V CDR1 and CDR2: SGHDN, FVKESK. CDR3 length: 15 amino acids. This chain's CDR3 is CASSLGQGNTGELFF. CDR3 bases: TGTGCCAGCAGCTTAGGACAGGGGAACACCGGGGAGCTGTTTTTT.

The chain is built from TRBV30 and TRBJ1-5; 7 bases fit TRBD1. CDR3 length: 17 residues. Germline V gene data show CDR1 as GTSNPN and CDR2 as SVGIG (reference sequence). V gave up 2 bases and J gave up 1 base; unmatched junction bases: 11. The DNA of the CDR3 is TGTGCCTGGAGTAAGGGGAAAGGGGGCATGAGCAATCAGCCCCAGCATTTT. Its translation: CAWSKGKGGMSNQPQHF.

J is TRBJ2-5 and V is TRBV14; 8 bases align to TRBD1. This CDR3 has 18 residues. The germline gives CDR1 SGHDN, CDR2 FVKESK. The ends lost 3 bases at V and 4 bases at J; junction bases unmatched: 16. CDR3 DNA sequence: TGTGCCAGCAGCCAGTCCTGGGACAGGCCGCGGGGAGGAGAGACCCAGTACTTC. Encoded protein: CASSQSWDRPRGGETQYF.

On this clone: Distinct nucleotide sequences in the sample also encode this CDR3. The rearrangement links TRBV21-1 to TRBJ2-7; the table's D gene call, TRBD1, was not cross checked with the DNA. TRBV21-1 is termed a pseudogene. This CDR3 spans 13 amino acids. CDR3 sequence (DNA): TGTGCCAGCAGCAAAGCCCCAGGCTACGAGCAGTACGTC. It specifies CASSKAPGYEQYV.

This clone has only a few counts. The chain uses TRBV10-2 and TRBJ2-1; maybe TRBD2 (7 bases). The CDR3 totals 11 residues. Germline values: CDR1 WSHSY, CDR2 SAAADI. V lost 8 bases, J lost 8 bases, and 10 bases lay in between. CDR3 nucleotide sequence: TGCGCCAGCTCGGGGGGCCATGAGCAGTTCTTC. Translation: CASSGGHEQFF.

The chain carries TRBV19 and TRBJ2-6; no clear D gene. The length of the CDR3 is 16 residues. V was pared by 3 bases and J by 0 bases, with 9 bases between. Germline V lookup: CDR1 LNHDA, CDR2 SQIVND (reference sequence). CDR3 nucleotide sequence: TGTGCCAGTAGTATCGGGCAGAGCTCTGGGGCCAACGTCCTGACTTTC. Protein product: CASSIGQSSGANVLTF.

The rearrangement uses TRBV5-1 and TRBJ2-3; no clear D. The CDR3 is 14 residues long. V was shortened by 4 bases and J by 0 bases, with 9 bases between the two germline ends. The V gene's germline CDR1 is SGHRS and CDR2 YFSETQ. The CDR3 region is CASSRAPSTDTQYF. In DNA, the CDR3 is TGCGCCAGCAGCCGGGCGCCAAGCACAGATACGCAGTATTTT. The full variable domain, with the rest looked up from reference TRBV5-1 and TRBJ2-3, is KAGVTQTPRYLIKTRGQQVTLSCSPISGHRSVSWYQQTPGQGLQFLFEYFSETQRNKGNFPGRFSGRQFSNSRSEMNVSTLELGDSALYLCASSRAPSTDTQYFGPGTRLTVL.

This clone has only one observation. The chain combines TRBV19 with TRBJ2-1; 11 nucleotides line up with TRBD2. The CDR3 loop spans 15 amino acids. Germline loops: CDR1 LNHDA, CDR2 SQIVND (reference sequence). V lost 5 bases and J lost 8; bases outside the gene matches: 8. Here the CDR3 reads CASSALAGGRYEQFF. The CDR3 nucleotides read TGTGCCAGTAGTGCCCTAGCGGGAGGAAGATATGAGCAGTTCTTC.